This T cell receptor (beta chain) derives from a study of response to subunit inactivated influenza vaccine. Study-wide findings and caveats: After each seasonal influenza vaccination, few new T cells are recruited, the authors suggested.

This clonotype was seen ten or more times. The antigen remains unidentified. Germline values: CDR1 LNHNV, CDR2 YYDKDF (reference sequence). The V end was cut by 0 bases, the J end by 7 bases, with 9 bases between. This CDR3 has 14 residues. TCRdb re-derived calls from the RT-PCR reads in MiXCR, one entry per CDR3 protein. The profile shows roughly 180,000 distinct CDR3 sequences, 9.2% of them singletons. The sample consisted of non-naive T cells sorted from PBMCs, taken on the day of vaccination. This TCR derives from a man in his fifties who received an inactivated influenza vaccine. The chain recombines TRBV15 with TRBJ2-2; no definite D call. CDR3 nucleotide sequence: TGTGCCACCAGCAGAGATAGGGATGTCGGGGAGCTGTTTTTT. Its translation: CATSRDRDVGELFF.